The 30 T cell receptor beta chains listed next were all sequenced from one sample in a study of T cells in Graves' hyperthyroidism and ophthalmopathy. TCR beta CDR3 regions were amplified from RNA transcripts. Initially, a first-round RT-PCR of the TCR CDR3 employed the HTBI primer set. TCRdb processed the multiplex PCR reads anew with MiXCR; each CDR3 protein has one entry. Seen here are 550,000 to 700,000 distinct CDR3 sequences, under 15% observed once, and the top ten hold approximately 4.2%. The sample consisted of blood. Source of these receptors: a woman aged 40 to 50 with Graves' ophthalmopathy.

Many counts were recorded for this clonotype. V is TRBV12-3 or TRBV12-4 and J is TRBJ1-2; D unresolved. There are 13 residues in the CDR3. Between the trimmed V and J ends, which lost 6 bases and 8 bases, there was a span of 16 bases. DNA of the CDR3: TGTGCCAGCAGCTTCCACGGCTCGCGGGGCTACACCTTC. Translating gives CASSFHGSRGYTF.

This clonotype was counted at least ten times. This sequence joins TRBV15 and TRBJ1-5; 7 bases agree with TRBD1. V shed 0 bases, J shed 4 bases, and the junction held 6 bases outside the gene matches. Germline-derived CDR1 and CDR2 are LNHNV and YYDKDF (reference sequence). There are 16 residues in the CDR3. The CDR3 DNA reads as TGTGCCACCAGCAGAGATCTCGCAGGGGGAAATCAGCCCCAGCATTTT. Protein: CATSRDLAGGNQPQHF.

CDR3 in DNA: TGTGCCAGCAGTTACCGAGGGATGGGTGGCAATCAGCCCCAGCATTTT. Residues: CASSYRGMGGNQPQHF. The rearrangement uses TRBV6-2 or TRBV6-3 and TRBJ1-5, with D unresolved. Per germline, CDR1 MNHEY and CDR2 SVGEGT. This CDR3 is 16 amino acids long. Trimming removed 2 bases at V and 2 bases at J, with 13 bases between.

This chain connects TRBV7-9 to TRBJ2-5; 9 positions agree with TRBD1. V gave up 1 base and J gave up 5 bases; unmatched junction bases: 5. Looked up from germline, CDR1 is SEHNR and CDR2 is FQNEAQ (reference sequence). The CDR3 totals 15 residues. The CDR3 region has the DNA TGTGCCAGCAGCTTAGGGGGACAGGGAGTGGAGACCCAGTACTTC. It encodes CASSLGGQGVETQYF.

This clonotype was seen more than once but under ten times. The chain uses TRBV12-3 or TRBV12-4 and TRBJ1-2; D is undetermined. V lost 8 bases, J lost 4 bases, and 11 bases lay in between. CDR3 size: 12 residues. The CDR3 coding sequence is TGTGCCAGCGGAGACGCCGCCTATGGCTACACCTTC. This codes for CASGDAAYGYTF.

This clonotype was seen repeatedly, ten times or more. The chain links TRBV15 to TRBJ1-5; D perhaps matches TRBD1 (6 bases). Trimming stripped 1 base from V and 4 bases from J, with 20 bases between. Germline CDR1 and CDR2: LNHNV and YYDKDF (reference sequence). This CDR3 has 18 amino acids. As DNA, the CDR3 is TGTGCCACCAGCAGAGGGGGGCGACTTGGTCTGGGGAATCAGCCCCAGCATTTT. Its protein is CATSRGGRLGLGNQPQHF.

This clonotype came up many times. The gene calls are TRBV15 and TRBJ2-7; D remains ambiguous. The ends were cut back, 0 bases at V and 2 bases at J, with 14 bases in the middle. The CDR3 contains 16 residues. Germline lookup yields CDR1 LNHNV and CDR2 YYDKDF (reference sequence). The CDR3 nucleotides are TGTGCCACCAGCAGAGATCCTGGACCGAGTCCCTACGAGCAGTACTTC. Translated, it gives CATSRDPGPSPYEQYF. Full variable domain (outside the CDR3, taken from reference TRBV15 and TRBJ2-7): DAMVIQNPRYQVTQFGKPVTLSCSQTLNHNVMYWYQQKSSQAPKLLFHYYDKDFNNEADTPDNFQSRRPNTSFCFLDIRSPGLGDTAMYLCATSRDPGPSPYEQYFGPGTRLTVT.

As for this clonotype: A much bigger clone sits one base away, suggesting this may be a read error. V and J are TRBV20-1 and TRBJ2-2; D is uncertain. Germline V gives CDR1 DFQATT, CDR2 SNEGSKA (reference sequence). The CDR3 has 12 residues. Trimming pared 4 bases from V and 1 base from J, leaving 4 bases between. The CDR3 loop reads CSANGNTGELFF. For the CDR3, the DNA is TGCAGTGCTAATGGGAACACCGGGGAGCTGTTTTTT.

This clonotype was counted ten times or more. This chain connects TRBV7-2 to TRBJ1-2; D may be TRBD1 (5 bases). Trimming shortened V by 5 bases and J by 0 bases, and 13 bases separated the two germline ends. This CDR3 contains 15 residues. Germline lookup yields CDR1 SGHTA and CDR2 FQGNSA. The chain's CDR3 is CASSLTVLSNYGYTF. In DNA form, the CDR3 reads TGTGCCAGCAGCCTGACAGTCCTTTCTAACTATGGCTACACCTTC.

In its sample, this clonotype was seen many times. CDR3 sequence reads: CSAEGPGNTIYF. The CDR3, as DNA: TGCAGCGCCGAGGGCCCTGGAAACACCATATATTTT. The V call is TRBV29-1, the J call TRBJ1-3; no reliable D call. V was shortened by 7 bases and J by 2 bases, with 9 bases between the two germline ends. Germline V gene sequence: CDR1 SQVTM, CDR2 ANQGSEA. The CDR3 spans 12 residues.

This clonotype has at least ten counts. The chain combines TRBV28 with TRBJ2-4; D possibly corresponds to TRBD2 (6 bases). The germline V gene encodes CDR1 MDHEN and CDR2 SYDVKM. The ends were cut back, 4 bases at V and 0 bases at J, with 19 bases in the middle. The CDR3 has 18 residues. CDR3 in amino acids: CASSSVSPAGKAKNIQYF. DNA for the CDR3: TGTGCCAGCAGTTCCGTGTCTCCAGCGGGTAAAGCCAAAAACATTCAGTACTTC.

This rearrangement joins TRBV6-1 to TRBJ2-5; D gene ambiguous. V was trimmed by 5 bases and J by 1 base, leaving 8 bases between them. Per the germline V gene, CDR1 is MNHNS and CDR2 is SASEGT. The CDR3 loop spans 13 amino acids. The CDR3 coding sequence is TGTGCCAGCAGTAAAAGGGTCCAAGAGACCCAGTACTTC. It is translated as CASSKRVQETQYF.

This clonotype was recorded at least ten times. The chain recombines TRBV20-1 with TRBJ2-2; maybe TRBD2 (6 bases). There are 14 residues in the CDR3. Germline assignment: CDR1 DFQATT and CDR2 SNEGSKA (reference sequence). Between the trimmed V and J ends, which lost 3 bases and 2 bases, there was a span of 10 bases. This CDR3 reads CSASRGTNTGELFF. The CDR3 DNA reads TGCAGTGCTAGCCGCGGGACCAACACCGGGGAGCTGTTTTTT.

The chain joins TRBV20-1 to TRBJ2-3, with 8 bases aligning to TRBD2. The J segment lost 2 bases and the V segment lost 3 bases, leaving 4 bases of the junction unmatched. This CDR3 region has 14 residues. Germline loops: CDR1 DFQATT, CDR2 SNEGSKA (reference sequence). The CDR3, as DNA: TGCAGTGCTAGGATGCGGGGGGCCACAGATACGCAGTATTTT. It yields the protein CSARMRGATDTQYF.

This rearrangement joins TRBV14 to TRBJ2-2; tentative D call: TRBD2 (6 bases). Germline V CDR1 and CDR2: SGHDN, FVKESK. V lost 1 base and J 5 bases, leaving 11 bases between the germline ends. The CDR3 is 15 residues long. The CDR3 is CASSQGRGRTGELFF. CDR3 nucleotide sequence: TGTGCCAGCAGCCAAGGGAGGGGAAGAACCGGGGAGCTGTTTTTT.

This clonotype was recorded at least ten times. The chain is built from TRBV7-3 and TRBJ2-2, with 8 bases lining up with TRBD1. The CDR3 extends over 15 amino acids. J gave up 7 bases and V 4 bases, and 8 bases lay outside the gene matches. From germline, CDR1 is SGHTA and CDR2 FQGTGA. The CDR3 nucleotides are TGTGCCAGCAGCTCGCAGACAGGGGAAATCGGGGAGCTGTTTTTT. Translation: CASSSQTGEIGELFF.

This clonotype was detected many times. V is TRBV15 and J is TRBJ2-2; TRBD1 agrees at 7 bases. Losses at the gene ends were 6 bases for V and 2 bases for J; bases not matched to a gene: 6. The germline V gene encodes CDR1 LNHNV and CDR2 YYDKDF (reference sequence). This CDR3 has 15 residues. CDR3 sequence (DNA): TGTGCCACCAGAACGGGACAGCTTAACACCGGGGAGCTGTTTTTT. Protein sequence: CATRTGQLNTGELFF.

The sample holds one count of this clonotype. The chain couples TRBV30 to TRBJ2-7, with D unclear. This CDR3 region has 13 residues. V was pared by 0 bases and J by 3 bases, with 9 bases between. CDR1 is GTSNPN and CDR2 is SVGIG in the germline V gene (reference sequence). The CDR3 reads CAWSVFVGYEQYF. In nucleotides, the CDR3 is TGTGCCTGGAGTGTATTTGTCGGCTACGAGCAGTACTTC.

This clonotype has ten or more counts. This chain joins TRBV27 and TRBJ2-7; D not resolved. Germline values: CDR1 MNHEY, CDR2 SMNVEV (reference sequence). CDR3 length equals 16 residues. Trimming shortened V by 0 bases and J by 0 bases, and 12 bases separated the two germline ends. CDR3 coding DNA: TGTGCCAGCAGTTTATCGTTGTATACCGTCTCCTACGAGCAGTACTTC. Its translation: CASSLSLYTVSYEQYF.

V is TRBV6-5 and J is TRBJ1-3; no clear D gene. Germline V lookup: CDR1 MNHEY, CDR2 SVGAGI. The CDR3 has 10 amino acids. V was pared by 10 bases and J by 4 bases, with 5 bases between. The CDR3 DNA is TGTGCCATCTCGGGAAACACCATATATTTT. Its protein is CAISGNTIYF.

This clonotype has more than one count but fewer than ten. The chain has TRBV11-1 and TRBJ2-5; 10 bases agree with TRBD1. The CDR3 has 15 amino acids. In germline, CDR1 is SGHAT, CDR2 FQDESV (reference sequence). J gave up 5 bases and V 5 bases, and 8 bases lay outside the gene matches. The CDR3: CASSTGTGARETQYF. The CDR3 bases are TGTGCCAGCAGCACCGGGACAGGGGCGCGGGAGACCCAGTACTTC. Filled out from reference TRBV11-1 and TRBJ2-5, the complete variable domain reads EAEVAQSPRYKITEKSQAVAFWCDPISGHATLYWYRQILGQGPELLVQFQDESVVDDSQLPKDRFSAERLKGVDSTLKIQPAELGDSAMYLCASSTGTGARETQYFGPGTRLLVL.

This clonotype appeared many times. The gene calls are TRBV5-1 and TRBJ1-1; TRBD1 might be the D (5 bases). Germline V gives CDR1 SGHRS, CDR2 YFSETQ. V shed 4 bases and J shed 4 bases, with 11 bases lying between them. The CDR3 consists of 13 residues. CDR3 region: CASSAGRVTEAFF. DNA of the CDR3: TGCGCCAGCAGCGCAGGGAGGGTCACTGAAGCTTTCTTT.

This clonotype appeared many times. The J gene is TRBJ1-3, the V gene TRBV6-5; no clear D gene. This CDR3 has 17 residues. V lost 0 bases to trimming and J lost 0 bases, with 12 bases between them. The germline gives CDR1 MNHEY, CDR2 SVGAGI. CDR3 in DNA: TGTGCCAGCAGTTACTCCAGTCTCCTCTTCTCTGGAAACACCATATATTTT. It is translated as CASSYSSLLFSGNTIYF.

This clonotype was seen ten or more times. The V call is TRBV12-3 or TRBV12-4, the J call TRBJ2-5; 8 nucleotides line up with TRBD2. Trimming took 9 bases from V and 0 from J; bases not matched to a gene: 6. There are 14 residues in the CDR3. In nucleotides, the CDR3 is TGTGCCAGTAAACTAGCGGTGTACCAAGAGACCCAGTACTTC. Translating gives CASKLAVYQETQYF.

This clonotype showed up just a few times. The chain uses TRBV7-3 and TRBJ2-7; maybe TRBD1 (5 bases). Germline CDR1 and CDR2: SGHTA and FQGTGA. The germline V and J ends were trimmed by 5 bases and 4 bases, with 15 bases remaining between them. The CDR3 has 14 residues. CDR3 region: CASSPGPQGYEQYF. In DNA form, the CDR3 reads TGTGCCAGCAGCCCGGGCCCTCAGGGATACGAGCAGTACTTC.

This clonotype was counted many times. V usage is TRBV11-1 and J usage is TRBJ1-5; D perhaps matches TRBD1 (5 bases). V shed 3 bases and J shed 5 bases, with 17 bases lying between them. CDR3 length: 16 amino acids. Germline CDR1 SGHAT, CDR2 FQDESV (reference sequence). The CDR3 DNA follows: TGTGCCAGCAGCTTGACGGGCAACTCAGGGCATCAGCCCCAGCATTTT. Translated: CASSLTGNSGHQPQHF.

This chain connects TRBV12-3 or TRBV12-4 to TRBJ2-7; the match to TRBD2 covers 9 bases. The CDR3 is 14 amino acids. V lost 5 bases and J lost 5; bases outside the gene matches: 7. Here the CDR3 reads CASSASGGTNEQYF. The CDR3 DNA is TGTGCCAGCAGTGCCAGCGGGGGGACTAACGAGCAGTACTTC.

This clonotype showed up many times. V is TRBV4-1 and J is TRBJ1-1; D is undetermined. Germline CDR1 and CDR2: MGHRA and YSYEKL. Trimming cost V 3 bases and J 2 bases, with 10 bases left between them. CDR3 size: 14 residues. The CDR3 loop is CASSHVSVNTEAFF. The CDR3 DNA reads as TGCGCCAGCAGCCACGTTTCGGTAAACACTGAAGCTTTCTTT.

At least ten counts were recorded for this clonotype. V is TRBV5-1 and J is TRBJ2-7; TRBD2 aligns across 13 bases. The CDR3 has 15 residues. The V gene's germline CDR1 is SGHRS and CDR2 YFSETQ. With V trimmed by 3 bases and J by 4 bases, 4 bases remained unmatched. CDR3: CASSYGLAGEYEQYF. CDR3 DNA sequence: TGCGCCAGCAGCTACGGACTAGCGGGAGAGTACGAGCAGTACTTC. Looking up the rest from reference TRBV5-1 and TRBJ2-7 gives the full variable domain: KAGVTQTPRYLIKTRGQQVTLSCSPISGHRSVSWYQQTPGQGLQFLFEYFSETQRNKGNFPGRFSGRQFSNSRSEMNVSTLELGDSALYLCASSYGLAGEYEQYFGPGTRLTVT.

The chain has TRBV6-2 or TRBV6-3 and TRBJ1-2; a possible D gene is TRBD1 (5 bases). Germline V lookup: CDR1 MNHEY, CDR2 SVGEGT. Trimming stripped 5 bases from V and 7 bases from J, with 17 bases between. The CDR3 spans 14 residues. This CDR3 is CASSTRRQSAGYTF. The CDR3 DNA reads as TGTGCCAGCAGTACCCGCCGACAGTCTGCTGGCTACACCTTC.